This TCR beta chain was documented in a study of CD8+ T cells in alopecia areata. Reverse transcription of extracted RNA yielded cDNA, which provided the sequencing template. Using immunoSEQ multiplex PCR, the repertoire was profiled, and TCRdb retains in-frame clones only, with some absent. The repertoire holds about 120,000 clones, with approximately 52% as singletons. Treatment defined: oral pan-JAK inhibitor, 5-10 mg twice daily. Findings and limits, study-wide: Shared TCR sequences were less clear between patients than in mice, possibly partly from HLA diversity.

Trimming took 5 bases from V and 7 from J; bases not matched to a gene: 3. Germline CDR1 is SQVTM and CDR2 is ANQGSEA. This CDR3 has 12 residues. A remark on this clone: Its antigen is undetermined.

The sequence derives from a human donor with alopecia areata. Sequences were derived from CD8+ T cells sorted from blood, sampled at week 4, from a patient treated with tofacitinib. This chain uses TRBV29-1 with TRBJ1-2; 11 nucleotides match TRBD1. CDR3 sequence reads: CSVPDRGLGYTF. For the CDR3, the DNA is TGCAGCGTTCCGGACAGGGGGCTTGGCTACACCTTC.